This T cell receptor beta chain was identified in a study of T-cell reconstitution after alpha-beta-depleted transplantation in children. Study-wide results and caveats: Fresh T-cell production supplied most of the T-cell counts and diversity seen one year after transplant. The study traced high day-60 TCRbeta diversity in some patients to surviving recipient T cells and thymic progenitors. In patients about two months after transplant, alpha-beta T cells reportedly arose from several hundred expanded graft clones.

Unique molecular identifiers were used in preparing the TCRbeta library. TCRdb passed the PCR reads through MiXCR, listing each CDR3 protein once. The data hold approximately 520,000 distinct CDR3 sequences, with 10% to 12% observed a single time. Losses at the gene ends were 6 bases for V and 7 bases for J; bases not matched to a gene: 9. The CDR3 is 13 amino acids. Ten or more counts support this clonotype. Its matching antigen is unknown. The receptor comes from a female patient aged 2-10 years who had a stem cell transplant for aplastic anemia, so the T cells may come from the graft donor. The specimen was PBMCs, mostly from graft donor cells, collected 180 days after TCRalphabeta/CD19-depleted stem cell transplant. The chain is built from TRBV12-3 or TRBV12-4 and TRBJ2-7; 7 nucleotides align to TRBD2. The CDR3 DNA follows: TGTGCCAGCAGCTGGAGCTCCGGGGGGGAGCAGTACTTC. Protein sequence: CASSWSSGGEQYF.